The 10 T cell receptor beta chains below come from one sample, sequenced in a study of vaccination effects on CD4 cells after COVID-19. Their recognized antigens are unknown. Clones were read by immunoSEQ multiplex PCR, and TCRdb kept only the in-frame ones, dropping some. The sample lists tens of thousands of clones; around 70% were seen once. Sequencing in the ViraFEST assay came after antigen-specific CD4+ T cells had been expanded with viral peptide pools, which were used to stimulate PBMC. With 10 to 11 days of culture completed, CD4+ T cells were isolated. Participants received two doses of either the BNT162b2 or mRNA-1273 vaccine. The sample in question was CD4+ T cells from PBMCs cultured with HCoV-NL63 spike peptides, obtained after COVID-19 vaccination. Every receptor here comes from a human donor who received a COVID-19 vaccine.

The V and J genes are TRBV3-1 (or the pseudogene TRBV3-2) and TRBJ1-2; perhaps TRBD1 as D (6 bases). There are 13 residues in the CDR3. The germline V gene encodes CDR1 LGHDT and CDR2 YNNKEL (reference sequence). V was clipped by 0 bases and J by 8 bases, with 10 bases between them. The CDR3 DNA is TGTGCCAGCAGCCAAGATGAGACAGGAGGCTACACCTTC. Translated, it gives CASSQDETGGYTF.

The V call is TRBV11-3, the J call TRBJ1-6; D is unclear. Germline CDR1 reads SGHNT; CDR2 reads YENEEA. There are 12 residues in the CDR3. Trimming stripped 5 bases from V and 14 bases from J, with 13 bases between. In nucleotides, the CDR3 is TGTGCCAGCAGCAATAGAGACGGAGCCCTCCACTTT. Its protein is CASSNRDGALHF.

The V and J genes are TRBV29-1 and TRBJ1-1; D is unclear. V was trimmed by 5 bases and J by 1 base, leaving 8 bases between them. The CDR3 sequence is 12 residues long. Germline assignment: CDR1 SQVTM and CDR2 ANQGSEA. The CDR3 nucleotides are TGCAGCGTTCAGCAGACGAACACTGAAGCTTTCTTT. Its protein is CSVQQTNTEAFF.

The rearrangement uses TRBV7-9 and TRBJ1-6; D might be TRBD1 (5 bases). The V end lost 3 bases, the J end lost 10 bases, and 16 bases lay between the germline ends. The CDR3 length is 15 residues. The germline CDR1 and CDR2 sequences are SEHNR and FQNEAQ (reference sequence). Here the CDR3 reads CASSLARLGDSPLHF. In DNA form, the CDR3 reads TGTGCCAGCAGCTTGGCCCGTCTAGGGGACTCACCCCTCCACTTT. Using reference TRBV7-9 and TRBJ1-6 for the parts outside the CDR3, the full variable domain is DTGVSQNPRHKITKRGQNVTFRCDPISEHNRLYWYRQTLGQGPEFLTYFQNEAQLEKSRLLSDRFSAERPKGSFSTLEIQRTEQGDSAMYLCASSLARLGDSPLHFGNGTRLTVT.

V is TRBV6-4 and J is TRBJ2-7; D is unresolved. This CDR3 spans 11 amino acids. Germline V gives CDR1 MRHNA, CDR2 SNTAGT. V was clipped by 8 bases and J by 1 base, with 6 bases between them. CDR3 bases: TGTGCCAGCGGTTCGTCCTACGAGCAGTACTTC. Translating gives CASGSSYEQYF.

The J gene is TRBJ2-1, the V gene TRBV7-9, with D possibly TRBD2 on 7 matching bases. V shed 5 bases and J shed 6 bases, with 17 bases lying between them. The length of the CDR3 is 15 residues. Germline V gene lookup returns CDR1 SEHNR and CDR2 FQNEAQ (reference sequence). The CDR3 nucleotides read TGTGCCAGCAGCCATGCAGGGGAGGGGATCAATGAGCAGTTCTTC. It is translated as CASSHAGEGINEQFF.

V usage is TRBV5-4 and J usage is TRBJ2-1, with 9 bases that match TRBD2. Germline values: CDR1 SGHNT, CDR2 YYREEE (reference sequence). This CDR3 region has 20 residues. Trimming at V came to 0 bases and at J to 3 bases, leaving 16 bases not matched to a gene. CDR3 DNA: TGTGCCAGCAGCTTGGAATCGCTGGCGGGAGGGGTTTGGGTCTACAATGAGCAGTTCTTC. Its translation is CASSLESLAGGVWVYNEQFF. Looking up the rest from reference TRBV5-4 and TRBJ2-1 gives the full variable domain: ETGVTQSPTHLIKTRGQQVTLRCSSQSGHNTVSWYQQALGQGPQFIFQYYREEENGRGNFPPRFSGLQFPNYSSELNVNALELDDSALYLCASSLESLAGGVWVYNEQFFGPGTRLTVL.

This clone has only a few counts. Here the CDR3 reads CASRENRVTGELFF. CDR3 DNA: TGCGCCAGCCGGGAAAATAGGGTGACCGGGGAGCTGTTTTTT. The chain is built from TRBV10-1 and TRBJ2-2; a possible D gene is TRBD2 (5 bases). V lost 8 bases, J lost 5 bases, and 15 bases lay in between. The germline V gene encodes CDR1 WNHNN and CDR2 SYGVQD (reference sequence). This CDR3 region has 14 residues.

The CDR3 DNA is TGTGCCAGCAGCTTAGAACTCGGGACAGCCTATGGCTACACCTTC. This codes for CASSLELGTAYGYTF. This sequence joins TRBV7-9 and TRBJ1-2; 7 bases map to TRBD1. Looked up from germline, CDR1 is SEHNR and CDR2 is FQNEAQ (reference sequence). V lost 1 base, J lost 4 bases, and 6 bases stayed unmatched. The CDR3 covers 15 residues.

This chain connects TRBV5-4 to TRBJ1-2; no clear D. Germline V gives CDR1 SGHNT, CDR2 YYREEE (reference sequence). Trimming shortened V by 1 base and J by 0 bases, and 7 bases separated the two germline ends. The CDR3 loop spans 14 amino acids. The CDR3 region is CASSLWGTNYGYTF. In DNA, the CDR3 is TGTGCCAGCAGCTTGTGGGGAACTAACTATGGCTACACCTTC.